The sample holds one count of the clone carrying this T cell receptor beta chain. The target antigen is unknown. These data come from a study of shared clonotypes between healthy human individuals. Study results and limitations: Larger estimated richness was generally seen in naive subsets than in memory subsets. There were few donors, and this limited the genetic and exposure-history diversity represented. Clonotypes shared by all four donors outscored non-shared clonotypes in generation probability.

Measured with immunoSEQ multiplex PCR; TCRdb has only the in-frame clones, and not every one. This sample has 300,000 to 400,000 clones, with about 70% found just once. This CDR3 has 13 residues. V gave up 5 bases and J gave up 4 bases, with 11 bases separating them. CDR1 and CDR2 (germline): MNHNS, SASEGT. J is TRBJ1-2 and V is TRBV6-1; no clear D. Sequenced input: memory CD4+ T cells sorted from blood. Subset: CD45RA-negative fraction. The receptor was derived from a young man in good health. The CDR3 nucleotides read TGTGCCAGCAGTAAGTCAGGTTCCTATGGCTACACCTTC. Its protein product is CASSKSGSYGYTF.